What follows are 3 T cell receptor beta chains derived from one specimen sequenced in a study of radiotherapy plus CTLA-4 blockade in lung cancer. Profiled with immunoSEQ multiplex PCR; TCRdb holds only in-frame clones, not every one. The table lists about 86,000 clones, roughly four fifths of them singletons. This material consisted of peripheral blood, taken from a patient treated with radiotherapy plus ipilimumab. The source of these receptors is a human donor with non-small cell lung cancer who had stable disease on radiotherapy plus ipilimumab.

This chain joins TRBV5-1 and TRBJ1-4; D unresolved. Germline assignment: CDR1 SGHRS and CDR2 YFSETQ. This CDR3 spans 15 amino acids. The ends were cut back, 0 bases at V and 2 bases at J, with 8 bases in the middle. The CDR3 here is CASSLAGMTNEKLFF. CDR3 sequence (DNA): TGCGCCAGCAGCTTGGCCGGGATGACTAATGAAAAACTGTTTTTT. The full variable domain, rest sourced from reference TRBV5-1 and TRBJ1-4, is KAGVTQTPRYLIKTRGQQVTLSCSPISGHRSVSWYQQTPGQGLQFLFEYFSETQRNKGNFPGRFSGRQFSNSRSEMNVSTLELGDSALYLCASSLAGMTNEKLFFGSGTQLSVL.

CDR3 coding DNA: TGTGCCAGCAGTTCGGGGGGGAAGGATGAGACCCAGTACTTC. Encoded protein: CASSSGGKDETQYF. The rearrangement joins TRBV27 to TRBJ2-5; 8 bases agree with TRBD2. Germline V gene data show CDR1 as MNHEY and CDR2 as SMNVEV (reference sequence). The CDR3 consists of 14 residues. The ends lost 4 bases at V and 5 bases at J; junction bases unmatched: 6.

The sample holds one count of this clone. This chain links TRBV7-2 with TRBJ2-7; a weak D match, TRBD2 (6 bases). In germline, CDR1 is SGHTA, CDR2 FQGNSA. V was pared by 5 bases and J by 5 bases, with 22 bases between. The CDR3 length is 16 residues. The CDR3, as DNA: TGTGCCAGCAGCCGAGGCGACCTCCCCGGGGAGGACGAGCAGTACTTC. Protein sequence: CASSRGDLPGEDEQYF.